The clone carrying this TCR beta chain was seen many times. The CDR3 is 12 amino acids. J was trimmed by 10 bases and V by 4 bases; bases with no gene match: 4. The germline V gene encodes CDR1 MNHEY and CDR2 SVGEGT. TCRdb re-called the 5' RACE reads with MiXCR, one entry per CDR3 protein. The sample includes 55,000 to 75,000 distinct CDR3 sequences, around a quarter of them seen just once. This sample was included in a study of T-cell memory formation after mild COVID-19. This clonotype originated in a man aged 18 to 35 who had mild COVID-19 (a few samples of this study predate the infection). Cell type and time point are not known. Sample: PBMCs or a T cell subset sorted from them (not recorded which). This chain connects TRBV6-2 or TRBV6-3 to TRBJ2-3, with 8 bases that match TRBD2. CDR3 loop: CASSSSGGPQYF. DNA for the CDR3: TGTGCCAGCAGTTCCAGCGGGGGCCCGCAGTATTTT.